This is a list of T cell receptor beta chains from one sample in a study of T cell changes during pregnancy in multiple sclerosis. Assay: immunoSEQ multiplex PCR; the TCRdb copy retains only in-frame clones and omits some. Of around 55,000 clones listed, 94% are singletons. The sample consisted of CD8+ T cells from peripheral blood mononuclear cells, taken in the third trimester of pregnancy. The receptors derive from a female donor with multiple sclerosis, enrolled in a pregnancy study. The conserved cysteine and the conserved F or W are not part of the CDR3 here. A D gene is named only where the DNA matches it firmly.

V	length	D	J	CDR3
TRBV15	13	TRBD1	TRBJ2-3	ATSSGQGSTDTQY
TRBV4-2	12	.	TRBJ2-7	ASSQDLTSYEQY
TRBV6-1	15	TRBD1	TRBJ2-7	ASSEGTGNLIDYEQY
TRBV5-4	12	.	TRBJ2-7	ASSLESVSDEQY
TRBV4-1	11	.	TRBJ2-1	ASSPSEGNEQF
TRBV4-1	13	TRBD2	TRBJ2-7	ASSQERTSIYEQY
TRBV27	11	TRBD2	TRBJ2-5	ASSYLAGETQY
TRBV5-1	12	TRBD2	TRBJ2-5	ASSLVASGWAQY
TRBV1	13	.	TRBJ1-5	TSSKEGGWAQPQH
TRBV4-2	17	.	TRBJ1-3	ARRPECGETTSSGNTIY
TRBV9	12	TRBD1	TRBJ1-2	ASSAAGTGYGYT
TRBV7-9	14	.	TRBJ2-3	ASSDDRTEGTDTQY
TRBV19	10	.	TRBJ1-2	ASSMISDGYT
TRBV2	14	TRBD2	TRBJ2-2	ASKRDSGRSTGELF
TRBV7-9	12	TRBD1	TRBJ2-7	ASSLPGQGWEQY
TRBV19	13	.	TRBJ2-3	ASSKQDGWTDTQY
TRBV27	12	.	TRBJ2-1	ASTTGSSYNEQF
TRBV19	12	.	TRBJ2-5	ASSKWEEQETQY
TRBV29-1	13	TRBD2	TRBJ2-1	SVGASGSYYNEQF
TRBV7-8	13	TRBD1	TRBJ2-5	ASSLGNRGLQTQY
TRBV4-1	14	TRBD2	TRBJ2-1	ASSQDGRGGNDEQF
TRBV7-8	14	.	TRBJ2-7	ASSLGRSSDYYEQY
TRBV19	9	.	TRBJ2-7	ASSTGYEQY
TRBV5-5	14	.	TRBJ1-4	ASSLLLSFEDEKLF
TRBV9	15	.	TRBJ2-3	ASSPSGERVLPDTQY
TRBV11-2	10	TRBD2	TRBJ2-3	ASTGGLDTQY
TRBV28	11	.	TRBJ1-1	ASSPLTGSEAF
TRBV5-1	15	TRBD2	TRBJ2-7	ASSFPPTSGRRNEQY
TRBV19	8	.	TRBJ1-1	AFRNTEAF
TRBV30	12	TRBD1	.	AWSAGTGSYEQY
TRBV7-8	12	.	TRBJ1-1	ASSLVGLALEAF
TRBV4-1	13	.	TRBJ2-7	ASSQGLPSVYEQY
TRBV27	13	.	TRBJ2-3	ASSFGWRNTDTQY
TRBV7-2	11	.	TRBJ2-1	ASSTTTYNEQF
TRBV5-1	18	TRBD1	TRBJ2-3	ASSFGGQGTTENIGDTQY
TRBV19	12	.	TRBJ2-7	ASSTRLFTYEQY